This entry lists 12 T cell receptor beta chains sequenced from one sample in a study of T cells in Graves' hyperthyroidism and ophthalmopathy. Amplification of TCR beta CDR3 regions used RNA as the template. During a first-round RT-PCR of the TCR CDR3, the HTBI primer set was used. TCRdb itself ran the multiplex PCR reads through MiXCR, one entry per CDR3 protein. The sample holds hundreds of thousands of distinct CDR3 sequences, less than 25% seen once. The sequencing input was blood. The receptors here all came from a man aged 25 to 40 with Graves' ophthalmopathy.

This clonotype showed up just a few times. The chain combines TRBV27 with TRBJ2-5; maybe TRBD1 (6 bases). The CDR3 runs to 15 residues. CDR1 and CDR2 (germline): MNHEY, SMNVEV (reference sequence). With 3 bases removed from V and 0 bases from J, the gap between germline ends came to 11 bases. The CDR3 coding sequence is TGTGCCAGCAGTTTGACAGGCGGAAACCAAGAGACCCAGTACTTC. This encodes CASSLTGGNQETQYF.

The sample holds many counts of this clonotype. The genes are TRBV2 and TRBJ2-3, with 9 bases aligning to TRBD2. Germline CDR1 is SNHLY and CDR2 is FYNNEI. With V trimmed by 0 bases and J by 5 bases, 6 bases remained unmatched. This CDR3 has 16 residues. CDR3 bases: TGTGCCAGCAGTGAAGCCAGCGGGAGGTTCCAAGATACGCAGTATTTT. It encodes CASSEASGRFQDTQYF.

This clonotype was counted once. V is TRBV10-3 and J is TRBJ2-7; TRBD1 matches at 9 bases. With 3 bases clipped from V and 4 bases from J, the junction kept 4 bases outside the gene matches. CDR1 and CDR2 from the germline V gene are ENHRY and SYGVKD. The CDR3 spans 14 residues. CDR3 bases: TGTGCCATCAGTGAAGAACAGGGGGCTTACGAGCAGTACTTC. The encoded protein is CAISEEQGAYEQYF.

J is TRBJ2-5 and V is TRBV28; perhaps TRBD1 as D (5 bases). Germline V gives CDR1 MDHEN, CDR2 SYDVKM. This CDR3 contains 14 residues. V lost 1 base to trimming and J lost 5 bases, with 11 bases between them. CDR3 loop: CASSLLPKGETQYF. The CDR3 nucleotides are TGTGCCAGCAGTTTATTGCCTAAGGGGGAGACCCAGTACTTC.

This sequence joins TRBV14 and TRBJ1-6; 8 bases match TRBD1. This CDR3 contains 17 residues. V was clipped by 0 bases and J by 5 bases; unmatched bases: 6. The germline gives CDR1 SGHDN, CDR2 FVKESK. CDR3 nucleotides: TGTGCCAGCAGCCAAGATAACAGGGGGGTACATAATTCACCCCTCCACTTT. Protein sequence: CASSQDNRGVHNSPLHF.

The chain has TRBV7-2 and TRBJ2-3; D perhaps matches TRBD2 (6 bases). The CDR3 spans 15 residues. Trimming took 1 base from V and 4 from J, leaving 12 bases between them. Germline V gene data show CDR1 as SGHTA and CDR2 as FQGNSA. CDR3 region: CASSLVPGSSDTQYF. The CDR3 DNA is TGTGCCAGCAGCTTAGTTCCCGGGAGCTCAGATACGCAGTATTTT.

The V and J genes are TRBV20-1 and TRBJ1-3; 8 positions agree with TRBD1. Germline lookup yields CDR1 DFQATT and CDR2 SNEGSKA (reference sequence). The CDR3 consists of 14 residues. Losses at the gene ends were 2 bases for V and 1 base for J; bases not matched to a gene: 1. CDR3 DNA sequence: TGCAGTGCTAGACAGGGGGCTTCTGGAAACACCATATATTTT. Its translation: CSARQGASGNTIYF.

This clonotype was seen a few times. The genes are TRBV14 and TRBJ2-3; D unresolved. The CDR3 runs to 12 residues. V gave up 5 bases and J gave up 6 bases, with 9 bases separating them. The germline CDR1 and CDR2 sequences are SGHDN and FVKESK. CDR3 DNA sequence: TGTGCCAGCAGCTTAAACTTTGATACGCAGTATTTT. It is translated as CASSLNFDTQYF.

The CDR3 DNA is TGCGCCAGCAGCCAAGATCAAGCACTAGCGGGAGATGAGCAGTTCTTC. Protein product: CASSQDQALAGDEQFF. The chain uses TRBV4-3 and TRBJ2-1, with TRBD2 identical over 11 bases. The junction had 6 bases not matched to a gene; V was cut back by 0 bases and J by 8 bases. The germline gives CDR1 LGHNA, CDR2 YSLEER. This CDR3 is 16 amino acids long.

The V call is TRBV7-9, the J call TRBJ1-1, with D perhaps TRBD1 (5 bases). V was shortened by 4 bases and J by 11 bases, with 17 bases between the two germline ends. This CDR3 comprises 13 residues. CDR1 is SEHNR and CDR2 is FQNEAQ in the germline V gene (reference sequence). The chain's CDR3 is CASSWGERGEAFF. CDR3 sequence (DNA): TGTGCCAGCAGCTGGGGAGAGCGGGGGGAGGCTTTCTTT.

In nucleotides, the CDR3 is TGTGCCAGTAGTATAGGACAGGGGGCGGACAATGAGCAGTTCTTC. Translated, it gives CASSIGQGADNEQFF. The V gene is TRBV19, the J gene TRBJ2-1, with TRBD1 matching over 10 bases. Germline CDR1 is LNHDA and CDR2 is SQIVND (reference sequence). The trim removed 1 base at V and 5 bases at J, leaving 2 bases unmatched. This CDR3 region has 15 residues.

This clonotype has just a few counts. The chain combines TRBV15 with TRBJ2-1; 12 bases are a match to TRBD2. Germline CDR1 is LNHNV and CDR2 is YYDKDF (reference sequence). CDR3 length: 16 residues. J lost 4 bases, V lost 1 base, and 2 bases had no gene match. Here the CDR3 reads CATSRGGLAGYNEQFF. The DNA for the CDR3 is TGTGCCACCAGCAGAGGAGGACTAGCGGGATACAATGAGCAGTTCTTC.